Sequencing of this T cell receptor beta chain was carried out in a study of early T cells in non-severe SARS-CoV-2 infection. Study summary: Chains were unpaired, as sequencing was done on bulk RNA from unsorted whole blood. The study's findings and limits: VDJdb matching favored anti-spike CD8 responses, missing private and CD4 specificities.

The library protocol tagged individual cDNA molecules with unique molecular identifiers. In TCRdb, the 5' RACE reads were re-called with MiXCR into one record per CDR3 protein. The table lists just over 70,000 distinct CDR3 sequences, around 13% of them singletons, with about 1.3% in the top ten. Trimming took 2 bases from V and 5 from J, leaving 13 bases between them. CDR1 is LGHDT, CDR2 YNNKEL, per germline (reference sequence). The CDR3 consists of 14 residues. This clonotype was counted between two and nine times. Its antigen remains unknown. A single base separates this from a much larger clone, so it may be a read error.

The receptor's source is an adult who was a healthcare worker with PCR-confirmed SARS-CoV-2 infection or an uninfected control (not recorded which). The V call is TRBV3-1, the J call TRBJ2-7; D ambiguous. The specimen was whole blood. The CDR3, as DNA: TGTGCCAGCAGCCAATACGGTACTTCCCACGAGCAGTACTTC. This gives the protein CASSQYGTSHEQYF.